Included here is one TCR beta chain sequence, with context. Its target is unknown. The PCR ran on 60 Vbeta and 13 Jbeta primers. Repertoires were generated with immunoSEQ multiplex PCR, while TCRdb's copy carries only in-frame clones and drops some. The data contain about 81,000 clones, around four fifths of them singletons. This entry is derived from a study of cytomegalovirus exposure and HLA in healthy donors. Broader study findings: Segments of the TCR beta V type were, in most cases, productive about 90% or about 30% of the time in an earlier analysis. Fewer N-insertions (relative to the 666-donor mean) were reportedly seen in an Asian-associated ancestry cluster in a later analysis.

V lost 3 bases and J 4 bases, leaving 11 bases between the germline ends. Germline V gene lookup returns CDR1 SGDLS and CDR2 YYNGEE. This CDR3 spans 14 amino acids. The source of this sequence is a man between 45 and 60 years old in good health and CMV-seropositive. The chain carries TRBV9 and TRBJ1-5; a possible D gene is TRBD1 (5 bases). Sequenced material: PBMCs. In nucleotides, the CDR3 is TGTGCCAGCAGCGCCCGGGACTATAATCAGCCCCAGCATTTT. This codes for CASSARDYNQPQHF. Full variable domain (outside the CDR3, taken from reference TRBV9 and TRBJ1-5): DSGVTQTPKHLITATGQRVTLRCSPRSGDLSVYWYQQSLDQGLQFLIQYYNGEERAKGNILERFSAQQFPDLHSELNLSSLELGDSALYFCASSARDYNQPQHFGDGTRLSIL.